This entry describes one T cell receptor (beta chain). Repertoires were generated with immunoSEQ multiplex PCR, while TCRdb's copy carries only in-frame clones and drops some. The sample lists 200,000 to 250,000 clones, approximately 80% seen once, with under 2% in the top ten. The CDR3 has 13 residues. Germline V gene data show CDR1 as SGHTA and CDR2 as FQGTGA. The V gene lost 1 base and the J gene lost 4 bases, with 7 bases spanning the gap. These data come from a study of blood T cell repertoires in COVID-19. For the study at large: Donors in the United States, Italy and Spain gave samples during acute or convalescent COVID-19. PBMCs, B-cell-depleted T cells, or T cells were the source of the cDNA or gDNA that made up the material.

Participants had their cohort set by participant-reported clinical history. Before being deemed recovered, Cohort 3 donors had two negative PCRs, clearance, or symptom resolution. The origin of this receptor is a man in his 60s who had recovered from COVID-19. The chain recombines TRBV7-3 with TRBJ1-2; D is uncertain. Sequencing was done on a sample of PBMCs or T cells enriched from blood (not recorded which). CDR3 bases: TGTGCCAGCAGCTTAAGCGAGGGCTATGGCTACACCTTC. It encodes CASSLSEGYGYTF.